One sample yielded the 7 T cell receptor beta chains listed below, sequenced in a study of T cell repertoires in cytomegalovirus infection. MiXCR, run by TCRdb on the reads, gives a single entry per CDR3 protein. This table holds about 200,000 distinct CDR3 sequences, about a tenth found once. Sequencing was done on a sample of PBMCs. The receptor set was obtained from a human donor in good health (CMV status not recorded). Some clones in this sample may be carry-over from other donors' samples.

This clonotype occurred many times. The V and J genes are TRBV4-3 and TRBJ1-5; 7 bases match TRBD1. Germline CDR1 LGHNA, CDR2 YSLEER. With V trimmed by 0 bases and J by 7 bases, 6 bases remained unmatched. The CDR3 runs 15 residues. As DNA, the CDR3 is TGCGCCAGCAGCCAAGATGGGACAGACAGGCAGCCCCAGCATTTT. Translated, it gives CASSQDGTDRQPQHF.

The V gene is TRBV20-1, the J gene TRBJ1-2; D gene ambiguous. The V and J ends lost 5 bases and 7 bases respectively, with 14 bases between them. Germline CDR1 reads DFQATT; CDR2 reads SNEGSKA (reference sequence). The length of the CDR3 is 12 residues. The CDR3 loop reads CSAPHRPLGYTF. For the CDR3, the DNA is TGCAGTGCTCCCCATCGGCCACTTGGCTACACCTTC.

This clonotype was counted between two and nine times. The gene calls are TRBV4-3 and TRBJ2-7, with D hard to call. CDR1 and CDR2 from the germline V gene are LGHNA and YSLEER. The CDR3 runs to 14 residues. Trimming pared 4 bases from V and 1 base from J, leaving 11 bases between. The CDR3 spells CASSRTKGSYEQYF. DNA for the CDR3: TGCGCCAGCAGCCGAACAAAGGGTTCCTACGAGCAGTACTTC.

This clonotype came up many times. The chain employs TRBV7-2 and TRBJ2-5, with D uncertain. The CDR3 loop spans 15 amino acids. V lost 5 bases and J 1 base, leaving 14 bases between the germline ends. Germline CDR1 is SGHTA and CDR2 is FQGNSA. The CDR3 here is CASSPQVGSQETQYF. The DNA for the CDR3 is TGTGCCAGCAGCCCGCAGGTCGGCAGCCAAGAGACCCAGTACTTC.

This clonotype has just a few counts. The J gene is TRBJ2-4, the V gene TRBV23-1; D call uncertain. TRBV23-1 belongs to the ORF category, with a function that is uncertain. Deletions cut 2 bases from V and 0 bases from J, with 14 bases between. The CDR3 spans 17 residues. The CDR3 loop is CASSQLLRCLAKNIQYF. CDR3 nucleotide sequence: TGCGCCAGCAGTCAACTGCTTCGGTGCTTAGCCAAAAACATTCAGTACTTC.

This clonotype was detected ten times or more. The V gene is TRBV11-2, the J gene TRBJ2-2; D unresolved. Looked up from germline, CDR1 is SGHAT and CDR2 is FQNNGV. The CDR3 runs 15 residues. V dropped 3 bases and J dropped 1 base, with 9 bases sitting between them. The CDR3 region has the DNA TGTGCCAGCAGCTTGGTATCGGGGAACACCGGGGAGCTGTTTTTT. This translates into CASSLVSGNTGELFF.

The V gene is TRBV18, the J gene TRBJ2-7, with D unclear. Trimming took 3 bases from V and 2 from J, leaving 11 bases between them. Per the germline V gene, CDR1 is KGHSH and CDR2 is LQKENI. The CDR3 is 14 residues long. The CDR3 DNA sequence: TGTGCCAGCTCACCCACGACGGAAGCCTACGAGCAGTACTTC. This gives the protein CASSPTTEAYEQYF. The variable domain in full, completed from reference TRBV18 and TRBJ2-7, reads NAGVMQNPRHLVRRRGQEARLRCSPMKGHSHVYWYRQLPEEGLKFMVYLQKENIIDESGMPKERFSAEFPKEGPSILRIQQVVRGDSAAYFCASSPTTEAYEQYFGPGTRLTVT.